The 16 T cell receptor beta chains reported below all come from one sample, sequenced in a study of cytomegalovirus exposure and HLA in healthy donors. The PCR employed 60 Vbeta primers together with 13 Jbeta primers. The repertoire was sequenced with immunoSEQ multiplex PCR; TCRdb's copy has only in-frame clones and lacks some. This sample carries some 87,000 clones, around 70% of them seen once, and the ten largest clones take around 16%. Source material: PBMCs. Source of these receptors: a woman in her forties or fifties in good health and CMV-seropositive.

The chain carries TRBV11-2 and TRBJ2-7, with 11 bases fitting TRBD2. The J segment lost 6 bases and the V segment lost 5 bases, leaving 15 bases of the junction unmatched. CDR1 SGHAT and CDR2 FQNNGV come from the germline V gene. This CDR3 has 17 residues. CDR3 nucleotides: TGTGCCAGCAGCCCCCCGGTAGCGGGAGGGCCGACGGGCGAGCAGTACTTC. Translating gives CASSPPVAGGPTGEQYF.

The rearrangement links TRBV5-4 to TRBJ1-5; D possibly corresponds to TRBD1 (6 bases). CDR1 is SGHNT and CDR2 is YYREEE in the germline V gene (reference sequence). Trimming took off 3 bases at V and 4 bases at J, with 8 bases between the two ends. The CDR3 has 13 residues. The CDR3 loop reads CASSSDRNQPQHF. The DNA of the CDR3 is TGTGCCAGCAGCTCCGACAGGAATCAGCCCCAGCATTTT.

The chain joins TRBV28 to TRBJ2-1; possibly TRBD1 for D (7 bases). The CDR3 is made up of 14 amino acids. V gave up 1 base and J gave up 9 bases, with 13 bases separating them. Germline-derived CDR1 and CDR2 are MDHEN and SYDVKM. CDR3 DNA sequence: TGTGCCAGCAGTTTATCGGCAGGGGGGCTTGAGCAGTTCTTC. This gives the protein CASSLSAGGLEQFF.

Comments on this clone: One end of the junction is discordant with germline, which a read error may explain. This chain connects TRBV7-9 to TRBJ2-7, with 15 nucleotides matching TRBD2. Per germline, CDR1 SEHNR and CDR2 FQNEAQ (reference sequence). The CDR3 is 17 amino acids. CDR3 residues: CSSSKTPGLAGGNEQYF. The CDR3 DNA sequence: TGTTCCAGCAGCAAAACACCGGGACTAGCGGGAGGAAACGAGCAGTACTTC.

The CDR3 loop reads CASSLGSYSYEQYF. In nucleotides, the CDR3 is TGCGCCAGCAGCTTGGGTTCTTACTCCTACGAGCAGTACTTC. The J gene is TRBJ2-7, the V gene TRBV5-1; D remains unclear. The CDR3 runs to 14 residues. Trimming removed 0 bases at V and 0 bases at J, with 7 bases between. Germline V gene data show CDR1 as SGHRS and CDR2 as YFSETQ.

This chain links TRBV5-6 with TRBJ1-1; 8 bases fit TRBD1. After removal of 0 bases from V and 2 bases from J, the junction contained 6 bases not matched to a gene. The CDR3 runs to 16 residues. CDR1 is SGHDT and CDR2 is YYEEEE in the germline V gene. CDR3 region: CASSLAIGTGNTEAFF. The CDR3, as DNA: TGTGCCAGCAGCTTGGCCATTGGGACAGGAAACACTGAAGCTTTCTTT.

The rearrangement joins TRBV7-8 to TRBJ2-3; D is ambiguous. CDR1 is SGHVS and CDR2 is FQNEAQ in the germline V gene. The CDR3 loop spans 16 amino acids. V was cut by 4 bases and J by 6 bases, with 20 bases left in between. This CDR3 is CASSYPRDIIFDTQYF. In DNA form, the CDR3 reads TGTGCCAGCAGCTACCCACGCGACATCATATTTGATACGCAGTATTTT. Full variable domain (outside the CDR3, taken from reference TRBV7-8 and TRBJ2-3): GAGVSQSPRYKVAKRGQDVALRCDPISGHVSLFWYQQALGQGPEFLTYFQNEAQLDKSGLPSDRFFAERPEGSVSTLKIQRTQQEDSAVYLCASSYPRDIIFDTQYFGPGTRLTVL.

The chain employs TRBV11-2 and TRBJ2-2; 10 nucleotides agree with TRBD2. Germline V lookup: CDR1 SGHAT, CDR2 FQNNGV. Trimming cost V 3 bases and J 6 bases; bases outside gene matches: 1. CDR3 length: 14 amino acids. The CDR3 bases are TGTGCCAGCAGCTTCGGACTAGCGGCCGGGGAGCTGTTTTTT. Translation: CASSFGLAAGELFF.

The chain joins TRBV29-1 to TRBJ2-3; 12 bases map to TRBD2. CDR3 length equals 16 residues. Germline CDR1 SQVTM, CDR2 ANQGSEA. The V and J ends lost 7 bases and 0 bases, in that order; junction bases with no gene match: 8. The CDR3 DNA reads TGCAGCGCTAGCGGGAGGGCCGCACCGAGCACAGATACGCAGTATTTT. Protein sequence: CSASGRAAPSTDTQYF.

The rearrangement links TRBV2 to TRBJ2-7, with TRBD2 identical over 8 bases. Germline-derived CDR1 and CDR2 are SNHLY and FYNNEI. The length of the CDR3 is 13 residues. V shed 4 bases and J 5 bases; nucleotides not matched to a gene: 4. The CDR3 coding sequence is TGTGCCAGCAGTGTAAGCGGGAGAAACGAGCAGTACTTC. Amino acids: CASSVSGRNEQYF. Full variable domain (remainder filled in from reference TRBV2 and TRBJ2-7): EPEVTQTPSHQVTQMGQEVILRCVPISNHLYFYWYRQILGQKVEFLVSFYNNEISEKSEIFDDQFSVERPDGSNFTLKIRSTKLEDSAMYFCASSVSGRNEQYFGPGTRLTVT.

DNA for the CDR3: TGTGCCAGCAGGAAGCGCGAGCAGTACTTC. This translates into CASRKREQYF. The chain couples TRBV28 to TRBJ2-7; D gene unclear. Germline-derived CDR1 and CDR2 are MDHEN and SYDVKM. The germline V and J ends were trimmed by 6 bases and 6 bases, with 6 bases remaining between them. The CDR3 loop spans 10 amino acids.

The chain employs TRBV5-6 and TRBJ1-6; the D gene is possibly TRBD1 (6 bases). Between the trimmed V and J ends, which lost 3 bases and 7 bases, there was a span of 20 bases. Germline-derived CDR1 and CDR2 are SGHDT and YYEEEE. There are 17 residues in the CDR3. This CDR3 is CASSSVWGRGYNSPLHF. CDR3 bases: TGTGCCAGCAGCTCCGTTTGGGGGCGCGGGTACAATTCACCCCTCCACTTT.

The chain recombines TRBV28 with TRBJ2-7; 9 bases are shared with TRBD2. Trimming at V came to 2 bases and at J to 3 bases, leaving 5 bases not matched to a gene. CDR3 size: 15 residues. The germline gives CDR1 MDHEN, CDR2 SYDVKM. The CDR3 is CASSLGTSLYYEQYF. The CDR3 DNA reads as TGTGCCAGCAGTTTAGGGACTAGCCTTTACTACGAGCAGTACTTC.

The chain is built from TRBV2 and TRBJ2-3; TRBD2 matches 7 bases. Germline V gene sequence: CDR1 SNHLY, CDR2 FYNNEI. The CDR3 has 14 amino acids. J was trimmed by 5 bases and V by 4 bases; bases with no gene match: 6. CDR3 protein: CASSGGGSRDTQYF. The CDR3 DNA reads as TGTGCCAGCAGTGGAGGCGGGAGTAGAGATACGCAGTATTTT.

The chain links TRBV15 to TRBJ1-5; TRBD1 matches 9 bases. Trimming cost V 4 bases and J 4 bases; bases outside gene matches: 8. The CDR3 is made up of 16 amino acids. Looked up from germline, CDR1 is LNHNV and CDR2 is YYDKDF (reference sequence). The DNA of the CDR3 is TGTGCCACCAGCAACGCGGACAGGGGCCTTAATCAGCCCCAGCATTTT. Residues: CATSNADRGLNQPQHF.

V is TRBV7-2 and J is TRBJ2-2; D is possibly TRBD2 (5 bases). V was cut by 4 bases and J by 6 bases, with 15 bases left in between. The germline V gene encodes CDR1 SGHTA and CDR2 FQGNSA. The length of the CDR3 is 15 residues. The CDR3 DNA reads as TGTGCCAGCAGCTGGGTGGTTGGAGGTTCCGGGGAGCTGTTTTTT. This gives the protein CASSWVVGGSGELFF.